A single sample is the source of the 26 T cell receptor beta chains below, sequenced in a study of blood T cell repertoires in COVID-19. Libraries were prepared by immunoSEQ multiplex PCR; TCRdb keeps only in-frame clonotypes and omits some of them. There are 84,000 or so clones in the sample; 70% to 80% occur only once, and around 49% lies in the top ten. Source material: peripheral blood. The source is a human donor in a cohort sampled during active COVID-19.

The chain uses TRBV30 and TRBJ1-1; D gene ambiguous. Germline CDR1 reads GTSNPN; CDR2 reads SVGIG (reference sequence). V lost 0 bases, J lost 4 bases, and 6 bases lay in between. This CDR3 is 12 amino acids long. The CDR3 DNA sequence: TGTGCCTGGAGTGTAGTGAGCACTGAAGCTTTCTTT. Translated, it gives CAWSVVSTEAFF.

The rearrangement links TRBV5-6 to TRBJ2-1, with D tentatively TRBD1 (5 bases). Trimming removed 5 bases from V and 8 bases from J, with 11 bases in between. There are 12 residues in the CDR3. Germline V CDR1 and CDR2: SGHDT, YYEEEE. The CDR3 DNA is TGTGCCAGCAGTCGCGTGGGGCATGAGCAGTTCTTC. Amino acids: CASSRVGHEQFF.

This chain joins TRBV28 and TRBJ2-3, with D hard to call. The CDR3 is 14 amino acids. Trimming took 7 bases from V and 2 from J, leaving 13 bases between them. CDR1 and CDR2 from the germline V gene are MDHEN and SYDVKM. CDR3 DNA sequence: TGTGCCAGCACTCCAGGCCTTTCCACAGATACGCAGTATTTT. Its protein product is CASTPGLSTDTQYF. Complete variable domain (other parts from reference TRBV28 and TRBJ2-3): DVKVTQSSRYLVKRTGEKVFLECVQDMDHENMFWYRQDPGLGLRLIYFSYDVKMKEKGDIPEGYSVSREKKERFSLILESASTNQTSMYLCASTPGLSTDTQYFGPGTRLTVL.

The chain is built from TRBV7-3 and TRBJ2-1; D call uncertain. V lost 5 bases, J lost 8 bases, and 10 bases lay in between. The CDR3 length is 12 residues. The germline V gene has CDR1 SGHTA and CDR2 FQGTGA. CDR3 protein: CASSPLADEQFF. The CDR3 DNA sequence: TGTGCCAGCAGCCCCCTCGCGGATGAGCAGTTCTTC.

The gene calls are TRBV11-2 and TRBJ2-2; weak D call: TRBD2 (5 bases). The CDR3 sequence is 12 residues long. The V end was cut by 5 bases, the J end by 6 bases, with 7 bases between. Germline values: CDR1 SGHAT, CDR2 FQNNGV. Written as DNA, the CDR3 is TGTGCCAGCAGCACTAGGTCCGGGGAGCTGTTTTTT. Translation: CASSTRSGELFF.

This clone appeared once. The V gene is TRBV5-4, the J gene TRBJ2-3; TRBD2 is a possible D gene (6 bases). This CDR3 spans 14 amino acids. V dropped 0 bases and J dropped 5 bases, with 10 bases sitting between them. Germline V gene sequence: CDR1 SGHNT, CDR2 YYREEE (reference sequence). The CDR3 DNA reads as TGTGCCAGCAGCTTGGAGGGAGCGGGAGATACGCAGTATTTT. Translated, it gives CASSLEGAGDTQYF.

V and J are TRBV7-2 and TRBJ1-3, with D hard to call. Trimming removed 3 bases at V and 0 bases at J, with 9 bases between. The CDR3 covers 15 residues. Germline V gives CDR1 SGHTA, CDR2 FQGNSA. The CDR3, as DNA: TGTGCCAGCAGCTTTCATAAGAGCTCTGGAAACACCATATATTTT. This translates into CASSFHKSSGNTIYF.

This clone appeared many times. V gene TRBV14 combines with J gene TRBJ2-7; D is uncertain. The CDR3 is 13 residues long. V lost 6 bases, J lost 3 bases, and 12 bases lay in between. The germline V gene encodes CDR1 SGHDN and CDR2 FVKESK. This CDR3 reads CASSTTNSYEQYF. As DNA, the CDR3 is TGTGCCAGCAGTACAACAAACAGCTACGAGCAGTACTTC.

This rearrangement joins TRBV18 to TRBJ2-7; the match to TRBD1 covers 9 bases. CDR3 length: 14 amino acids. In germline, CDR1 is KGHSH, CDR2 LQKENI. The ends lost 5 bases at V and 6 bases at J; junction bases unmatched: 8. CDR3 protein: CASSITGTGTEQYF. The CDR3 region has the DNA TGTGCCAGCTCAATAACCGGGACAGGGACCGAGCAGTACTTC.

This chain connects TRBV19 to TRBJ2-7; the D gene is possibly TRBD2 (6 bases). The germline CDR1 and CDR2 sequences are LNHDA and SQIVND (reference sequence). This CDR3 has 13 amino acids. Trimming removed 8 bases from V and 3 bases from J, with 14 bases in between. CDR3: CASAAGRIYEQYF. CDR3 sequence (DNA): TGTGCCAGTGCTGCAGGGAGGATCTACGAGCAGTACTTC.

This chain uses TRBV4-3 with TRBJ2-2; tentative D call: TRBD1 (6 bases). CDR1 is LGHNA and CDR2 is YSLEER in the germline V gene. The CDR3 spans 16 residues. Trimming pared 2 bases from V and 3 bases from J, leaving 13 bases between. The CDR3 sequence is CASSQKRGSYTGELFF. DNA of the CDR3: TGCGCCAGCAGCCAAAAGAGGGGGAGCTACACCGGGGAGCTGTTTTTT.

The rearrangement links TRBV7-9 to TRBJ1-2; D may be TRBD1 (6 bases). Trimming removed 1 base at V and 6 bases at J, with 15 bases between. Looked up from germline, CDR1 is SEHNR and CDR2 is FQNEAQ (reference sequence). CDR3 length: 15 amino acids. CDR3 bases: TGTGCCAGCAGCTTAGGCATCAGGGGATTTGATGGCTACACCTTC. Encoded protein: CASSLGIRGFDGYTF.

CDR3 DNA sequence: TGCGCCAGCAGCTTGGCCCCAGGGGGCGTCTACGAGCAGTACTTC. This codes for CASSLAPGGVYEQYF. The J gene is TRBJ2-7, the V gene TRBV5-1; TRBD1 matches at 8 bases. The CDR3 sequence is 15 residues long. Germline V gene sequence: CDR1 SGHRS, CDR2 YFSETQ. J gave up 3 bases and V 0 bases, and 5 bases lay outside the gene matches. Using reference TRBV5-1 and TRBJ2-7 for the parts outside the CDR3, the full variable domain is KAGVTQTPRYLIKTRGQQVTLSCSPISGHRSVSWYQQTPGQGLQFLFEYFSETQRNKGNFPGRFSGRQFSNSRSEMNVSTLELGDSALYLCASSLAPGGVYEQYFGPGTRLTVT.

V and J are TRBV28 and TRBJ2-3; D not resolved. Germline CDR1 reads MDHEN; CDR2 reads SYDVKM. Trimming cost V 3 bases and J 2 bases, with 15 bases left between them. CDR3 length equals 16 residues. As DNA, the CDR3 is TGTGCCAGCAGTTTCCCAGACCCTAGACTCACAGATACGCAGTATTTT. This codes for CASSFPDPRLTDTQYF.

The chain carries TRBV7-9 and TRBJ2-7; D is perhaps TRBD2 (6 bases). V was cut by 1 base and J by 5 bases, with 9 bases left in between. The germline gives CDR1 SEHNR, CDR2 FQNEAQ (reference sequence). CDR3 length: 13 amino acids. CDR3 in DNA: TGTGCCAGCAGCTTAGGGCTAGCGAACGAGCAGTACTTC. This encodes CASSLGLANEQYF.

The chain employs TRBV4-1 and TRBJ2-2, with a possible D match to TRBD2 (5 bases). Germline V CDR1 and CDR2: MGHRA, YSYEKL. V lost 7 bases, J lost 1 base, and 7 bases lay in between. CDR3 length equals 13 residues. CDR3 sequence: CASIGLNTGELFF. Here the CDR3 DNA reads TGCGCCAGCATTGGACTGAACACCGGGGAGCTGTTTTTT.

In nucleotides, the CDR3 is TGTGCCAGCAGCGTCAGGGGCTCCCACGATTCACCCCTCCACTTT. Residues: CASSVRGSHDSPLHF. V gene TRBV5-5 combines with J gene TRBJ1-6; D is perhaps TRBD1 (6 bases). Trimming took off 4 bases at V and 8 bases at J, with 16 bases between the two ends. The CDR3 extends over 15 amino acids. Per the germline V gene, CDR1 is SGHKS and CDR2 is YYEKEE (reference sequence).

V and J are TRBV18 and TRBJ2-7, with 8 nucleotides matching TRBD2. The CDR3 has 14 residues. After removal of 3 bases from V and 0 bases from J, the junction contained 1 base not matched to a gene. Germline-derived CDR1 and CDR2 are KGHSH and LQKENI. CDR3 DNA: TGTGCCAGCTCACCTAGCGGGAACTCCTACGAGCAGTACTTC. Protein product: CASSPSGNSYEQYF.

This CDR3 is CASSYGDRGREGYTF. The CDR3 DNA reads TGTGCCAGCAGTTACGGGGACAGGGGGCGCGAAGGCTACACCTTC. The V call is TRBV6-2 or TRBV6-3, the J call TRBJ1-2, with TRBD1 matching 12 bases. The CDR3 length is 15 residues. J lost 8 bases, V lost 2 bases, and 6 bases had no gene match. CDR1 MNHEY and CDR2 SVGEGT come from the germline V gene.

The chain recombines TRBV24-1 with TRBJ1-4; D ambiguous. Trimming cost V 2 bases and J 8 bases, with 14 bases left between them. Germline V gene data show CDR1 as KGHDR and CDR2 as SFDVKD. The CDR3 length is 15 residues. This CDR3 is CATSDSRNLREKLFF. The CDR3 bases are TGTGCCACCAGTGATTCGAGGAATCTCCGGGAAAAACTGTTTTTT.

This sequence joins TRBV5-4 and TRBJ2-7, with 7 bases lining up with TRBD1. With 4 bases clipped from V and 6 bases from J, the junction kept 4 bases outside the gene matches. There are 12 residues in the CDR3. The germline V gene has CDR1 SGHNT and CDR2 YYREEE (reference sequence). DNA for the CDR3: TGTGCCAGCAGCCCTGGGACAGCCGAGCAGTACTTC. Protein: CASSPGTAEQYF.

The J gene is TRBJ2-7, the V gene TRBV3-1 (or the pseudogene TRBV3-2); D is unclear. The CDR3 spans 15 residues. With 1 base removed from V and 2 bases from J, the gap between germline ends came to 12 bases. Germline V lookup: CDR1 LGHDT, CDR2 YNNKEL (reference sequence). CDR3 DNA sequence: TGTGCCAGCAGCCAAGGGCCAGCGAGAGCCTACGAGCAGTACTTC. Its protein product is CASSQGPARAYEQYF.

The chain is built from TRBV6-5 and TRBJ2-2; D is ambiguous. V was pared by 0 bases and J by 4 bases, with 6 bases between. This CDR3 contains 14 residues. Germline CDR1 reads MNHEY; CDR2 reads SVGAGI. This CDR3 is CASSYSTSTGELFF. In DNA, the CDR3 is TGTGCCAGCAGTTACTCCACAAGCACCGGGGAGCTGTTTTTT.

As DNA, the CDR3 is TGTGCCAGCAGTGATAGATCTCGCCTCACAGATACGCAGTATTTT. It translates to CASSDRSRLTDTQYF. The chain combines TRBV6-4 with TRBJ2-3, with D unresolved. CDR1 MRHNA and CDR2 SNTAGT come from the germline V gene. The CDR3 is 15 amino acids. The germline V and J ends were trimmed by 3 bases and 2 bases, with 12 bases remaining between them.

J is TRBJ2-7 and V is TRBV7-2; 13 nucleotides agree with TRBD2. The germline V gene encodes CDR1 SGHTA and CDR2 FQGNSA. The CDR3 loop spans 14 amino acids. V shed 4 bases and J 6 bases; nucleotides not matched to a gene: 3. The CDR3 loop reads CASSSRTSGSEQYF. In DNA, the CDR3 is TGTGCCAGCAGCTCAAGGACTAGCGGGAGCGAGCAGTACTTC.

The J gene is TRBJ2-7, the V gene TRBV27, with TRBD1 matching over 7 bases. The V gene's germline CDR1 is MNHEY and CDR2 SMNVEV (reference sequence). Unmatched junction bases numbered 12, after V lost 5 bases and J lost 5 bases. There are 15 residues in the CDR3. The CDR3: CASSQPRGRHHEQYF. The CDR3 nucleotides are TGTGCCAGCAGTCAACCGAGGGGGCGTCACCACGAGCAGTACTTC.